The 32 T cell receptor beta chains listed next were all sequenced from one sample in a study of shared clonotypes between healthy human individuals. Naive CD8 populations comprised CD45RO-negative cells positively selected for CCR7, excluding terminally differentiated effector memory CD45RA+ cells. TCRdb's copy holds only in-frame clones and misses some; the assay was immunoSEQ multiplex PCR. The sample holds 550,000 to 750,000 clones, around 95% seen once. Material for sequencing was naive CD8+ T cells sorted from blood. These receptors were taken from a woman under 40 in good health.

With regard to this clone: This specimen includes other DNA sequences encoding the same CDR3. The gene calls are TRBV13 and TRBJ2-7, with 9 nucleotides matching TRBD1. The CDR3 loop spans 15 amino acids. Germline values: CDR1 PRHDT, CDR2 FYEKMQ (reference sequence). The V gene end was trimmed by 4 bases and the J gene end by 2 bases; junction bases not matched to a gene: 6. The CDR3 region has the DNA TGTGCCAGCAGCTCTGCCGGGACAGGGCCCTACGAGCAGTACTTC. It translates to CASSSAGTGPYEQYF.

V and J are TRBV7-2 and TRBJ1-2; D perhaps matches TRBD1 (6 bases). V lost 4 bases and J lost 5, with 14 bases in between. This CDR3 has 14 residues. Germline values: CDR1 SGHTA, CDR2 FQGNSA. CDR3 loop: CASSSTGAWYGYTF. As DNA, the CDR3 is TGTGCCAGCAGCTCGACAGGCGCCTGGTATGGCTACACCTTC.

The chain is built from TRBV9 and TRBJ2-2, with 9 bases matching TRBD2. This CDR3 has 16 amino acids. With 4 bases clipped from V and 5 bases from J, the junction kept 9 bases outside the gene matches. Germline lookup yields CDR1 SGDLS and CDR2 YYNGEE. The CDR3 nucleotides are TGTGCCAGCAGCCACGCGCGGGAGGGTGTAACCGGGGAGCTGTTTTTT. Protein product: CASSHAREGVTGELFF.

J is TRBJ1-5 and V is TRBV7-8; D is unclear. The CDR3 runs to 12 residues. Germline V gene sequence: CDR1 SGHVS, CDR2 FQNEAQ. Trimming took off 5 bases at V and 4 bases at J, with 6 bases between the two ends. CDR3 loop: CASSRLNQPQHF. CDR3 coding DNA: TGTGCCAGCAGCCGTTTAAATCAGCCCCAGCATTTT.

This clone was seen once. The rearrangement uses TRBV28 and TRBJ2-3, with 7 bases that match TRBD2. Germline V CDR1 and CDR2: MDHEN, SYDVKM. The CDR3 loop spans 17 amino acids. V shed 8 bases and J 2 bases; nucleotides not matched to a gene: 16. In DNA, the CDR3 is TGTGCCAGCGGTCTAGAATGGACTAGGGAGAACACAGATACGCAGTATTTT. Translation: CASGLEWTRENTDTQYF.

The chain employs TRBV7-6 and TRBJ1-2, with D possibly TRBD1 on 6 matching bases. The CDR3 covers 15 residues. Germline V lookup: CDR1 SGHVS, CDR2 FNYEAQ. The V gene lost 4 bases and the J gene lost 4 bases, with 16 bases spanning the gap. For the CDR3, the DNA is TGTGCCAGCAGCTCCAGCGTAGGGGGTAGCTATGGCTACACCTTC. Translation gives CASSSSVGGSYGYTF.

The chain uses TRBV5-5 and TRBJ1-5; D not certain. The CDR3 totals 13 residues. V shed 0 bases and J shed 4 bases, with 5 bases lying between them. Germline V gene lookup returns CDR1 SGHKS and CDR2 YYEKEE (reference sequence). The CDR3 bases are TGTGCCAGCAGCTTGGAGTTAAATCAGCCCCAGCATTTT. Translation: CASSLELNQPQHF.

The chain employs TRBV27 and TRBJ2-3; D may be TRBD2 (6 bases). The germline CDR1 and CDR2 sequences are MNHEY and SMNVEV (reference sequence). Deletions cut 1 base from V and 5 bases from J, with 10 bases between. The length of the CDR3 is 14 residues. CDR3: CASSLLGGVDTQYF. DNA for the CDR3: TGTGCCAGCAGTTTATTGGGAGGCGTAGATACGCAGTATTTT.

The rearrangement uses TRBV5-5 and TRBJ2-7; maybe TRBD2 (5 bases). The CDR3 consists of 13 residues. V dropped 2 bases and J dropped 4 bases, with 10 bases sitting between them. Per the germline V gene, CDR1 is SGHKS and CDR2 is YYEKEE (reference sequence). In DNA, the CDR3 is TGTGCCAGCAGCTTCCGCCCGGGGTACGAGCAGTACTTC. Translation: CASSFRPGYEQYF.

The chain is built from TRBV4-1 and TRBJ1-1, with TRBD1 as a possible D gene (6 bases). The CDR3 consists of 15 residues. Germline V gene data show CDR1 as MGHRA and CDR2 as YSYEKL. Trimming removed 2 bases from V and 6 bases from J, with 16 bases in between. CDR3 bases: TGCGCCAGCAGCCAAAGTACGGGGGGCTTATCTGAAGCTTTCTTT. The encoded protein is CASSQSTGGLSEAFF.

This clone occurred once. The V and J genes are TRBV9 and TRBJ2-7, with 11 nucleotides matching TRBD2. V lost 3 bases, J lost 3 bases, and 8 bases stayed unmatched. Germline V gene data show CDR1 as SGDLS and CDR2 as YYNGEE. The CDR3 runs 16 residues. The CDR3 DNA reads as TGTGCCAGCAGCGGAGATACCGGGACTAGCGGCTACGAGCAGTACTTC. This gives the protein CASSGDTGTSGYEQYF.

This rearrangement joins TRBV7-9 to TRBJ2-1; possibly TRBD1 for D (6 bases). Trimming pared 2 bases from V and 4 bases from J, leaving 24 bases between. Germline V lookup: CDR1 SEHNR, CDR2 FQNEAQ (reference sequence). The CDR3 is 19 amino acids. The CDR3 coding sequence is TGTGCCAGCAGCTTACAGGGGTGGGGAGAAAAGATGGCGTACAATGAGCAGTTCTTC. Protein: CASSLQGWGEKMAYNEQFF.

This chain uses TRBV5-4 with TRBJ2-5, with D uncertain. Per germline, CDR1 SGHNT and CDR2 YYREEE (reference sequence). The V end was cut by 5 bases, the J end by 4 bases, with 15 bases between. CDR3 length: 14 amino acids. This CDR3 reads CASSSDEAGETQYF. The CDR3 DNA reads TGTGCCAGCAGTTCCGACGAGGCCGGAGAGACCCAGTACTTC.

The chain carries TRBV5-6 and TRBJ2-5; 8 bases are a match to TRBD2. Germline V lookup: CDR1 SGHDT, CDR2 YYEEEE. This CDR3 contains 13 residues. The V and J ends lost 4 bases and 3 bases, in that order; junction bases with no gene match: 2. CDR3 amino acids: CASSEAGEETQYF. For the CDR3, the DNA is TGTGCCAGCAGCGAAGCGGGGGAAGAGACCCAGTACTTC.

About this clone itself: Other DNA sequences of this sample code for an identical CDR3. The CDR3 DNA follows: TGTGCCAGTAGTATTGGGACAGGGTATCAGCCCCAGCATTTT. It specifies CASSIGTGYQPQHF. The chain recombines TRBV19 with TRBJ1-5, with 9 bases matching TRBD1. Germline CDR1 LNHDA, CDR2 SQIVND (reference sequence). This CDR3 is 14 amino acids long. V lost 3 bases to trimming and J lost 5 bases; unmatched junction nucleotides: 2.

The chain has TRBV6-4 and TRBJ2-1; 10 bases match TRBD1. CDR1 is MRHNA and CDR2 is SNTAGT in the germline V gene. With 5 bases clipped from V and 6 bases from J, the junction kept 10 bases outside the gene matches. The CDR3 extends over 16 amino acids. CDR3 sequence (DNA): TGTGCCAGCAGTTACGAGGGACAGGGGAGGATCAATGAGCAGTTCTTC. It codes for CASSYEGQGRINEQFF.

This clone was detected only once. CDR3 nucleotides: TGTGCCAGTACGCCCTCCAGTTACGTATTTAATGAGCAGTTCTTC. It translates to CASTPSSYVFNEQFF. The V call is TRBV19, the J call TRBJ2-1; D not resolved. V was trimmed by 7 bases and J by 7 bases, leaving 20 bases between them. CDR1 and CDR2 from the germline V gene are LNHDA and SQIVND (reference sequence). The CDR3 spans 15 residues. Together with reference TRBV19 and TRBJ2-1, the CDR3 gives the full variable domain: DGGITQSPKYLFRKEGQNVTLSCEQNLNHDAMYWYRQDPGQGLRLIYYSQIVNDFQKGDIAEGYSVSREKKESFPLTVTSAQKNPTAFYLCASTPSSYVFNEQFFGPGTRLTVL.

The chain combines TRBV2 with TRBJ1-2; D is perhaps TRBD1 (5 bases). CDR1 is SNHLY, CDR2 FYNNEI, per germline. V was clipped by 8 bases and J by 5 bases, with 15 bases between them. This CDR3 has 13 amino acids. The CDR3 nucleotides are TGTGCCAGCCAAGGACGGGGACTATATGGCTACACCTTC. Translation gives CASQGRGLYGYTF.

This rearrangement joins TRBV28 to TRBJ1-1, with D possibly being TRBD1 (6 bases). V was trimmed by 3 bases and J by 5 bases, leaving 25 bases between them. The CDR3 length is 18 residues. Germline CDR1 reads MDHEN; CDR2 reads SYDVKM. CDR3 sequence: CASSFRGPRKTPDTEAFF. DNA of the CDR3: TGTGCCAGCAGTTTCAGGGGTCCCCGCAAGACCCCGGATACTGAAGCTTTCTTT.

The chain recombines TRBV9 with TRBJ2-7; no clear D gene. The CDR3 runs to 13 residues. V was trimmed by 5 bases and J by 4 bases, leaving 13 bases between them. Looked up from germline, CDR1 is SGDLS and CDR2 is YYNGEE. The CDR3 region is CASSRGEVYEQYF. For the CDR3, the DNA is TGTGCCAGCAGTCGTGGAGAGGTGTACGAGCAGTACTTC.

The chain combines TRBV9 with TRBJ2-1; D possibly uses TRBD1 or TRBD2 (5 bases each). Germline assignment: CDR1 SGDLS and CDR2 YYNGEE. This CDR3 region has 14 residues. V gave up 7 bases and J gave up 0 bases, with 11 bases separating them. CDR3 DNA sequence: TGTGCCAGCGGGGACGCCAGCTCCTACAATGAGCAGTTCTTC. Translation gives CASGDASSYNEQFF.

This clone was recorded once. The genes are TRBV30 and TRBJ2-5; D is unclear. The J call is in doubt because the DNA end fits TRBJ2-7 better. This CDR3 has 14 amino acids. Looked up from germline, CDR1 is GTSNPN and CDR2 is SVGIG (reference sequence). CDR3: CAWSVGGMLYEQYF. The CDR3 DNA reads TGTGCCTGGAGTGTAGGTGGGATGTTATACGAGCAGTACTTC.

The CDR3: CASSLGAVSLNEQFF. For the CDR3, the DNA is TGTGCCAGCAGTTTAGGGGCTGTAAGCCTCAATGAGCAGTTCTTC. The chain is built from TRBV27 and TRBJ2-1; D might be TRBD1 (5 bases). CDR3 length: 15 residues. CDR1 is MNHEY, CDR2 SMNVEV, per germline (reference sequence). Deletions cut 2 bases from V and 6 bases from J, with 14 bases between.

The chain joins TRBV10-3 to TRBJ1-2; D is ambiguous. The V end lost 2 bases, the J end lost 2 bases, and 9 bases lay between the germline ends. The germline gives CDR1 ENHRY, CDR2 SYGVKD. This CDR3 is 14 amino acids long. CDR3 region: CAISEQTANYGYTF. CDR3 DNA sequence: TGTGCCATCAGTGAGCAAACAGCCAACTATGGCTACACCTTC.

This chain connects TRBV5-8 to TRBJ2-1; 12 nucleotides agree with TRBD2. V lost 0 bases and J lost 8; bases outside the gene matches: 9. This CDR3 is 17 amino acids long. Germline CDR1 reads SGHTS; CDR2 reads YDEGEE. CDR3 DNA: TGTGCCAGCAGCTTGGGACTAGCGGGAGTAAGTGGAGATGAGCAGTTCTTC. The encoded protein is CASSLGLAGVSGDEQFF.

The rearrangement links TRBV9 to TRBJ1-2; TRBD1 matches at 7 bases. This CDR3 comprises 19 residues. Germline loops: CDR1 SGDLS, CDR2 YYNGEE. J was trimmed by 3 bases and V by 4 bases; bases with no gene match: 21. The chain's CDR3 is CASSSWRTGGPPLYYGYTF. CDR3 in DNA: TGTGCCAGCAGCTCCTGGAGGACAGGCGGTCCCCCCCTGTACTATGGCTACACCTTC. Combining the CDR3 with reference TRBV9 and TRBJ1-2 gives the whole variable domain DSGVTQTPKHLITATGQRVTLRCSPRSGDLSVYWYQQSLDQGLQFLIQYYNGEERAKGNILERFSAQQFPDLHSELNLSSLELGDSALYFCASSSWRTGGPPLYYGYTFGSGTRLTVV.

The V and J genes are TRBV9 and TRBJ2-1, with 8 bases aligning to TRBD2. The CDR3 spans 16 residues. The germline gives CDR1 SGDLS, CDR2 YYNGEE. Trimming removed 0 bases from V and 2 bases from J; junction bases left unmatched: 4. In nucleotides, the CDR3 is TGTGCCAGCAGCGTAGCAACTAGCGGAACCTACAATGAGCAGTTCTTC. This gives the protein CASSVATSGTYNEQFF.

The gene calls are TRBV9 and TRBJ1-1; D remains ambiguous. Trimming removed 0 bases at V and 12 bases at J, with 12 bases between. Germline V gene sequence: CDR1 SGDLS, CDR2 YYNGEE. The CDR3 totals 12 residues. The CDR3 DNA reads as TGTGCCAGCAGCGTAGGGGAGGGTTGGCCTTTCTTT. Its translation: CASSVGEGWPFF.

The chain carries TRBV10-1 and TRBJ2-2; 7 nucleotides line up with TRBD1. The CDR3 runs to 14 residues. Germline trimming cut 4 bases from V and 4 bases from J; bases unmatched to any gene: 3. Per germline, CDR1 WNHNN and CDR2 SYGVQD (reference sequence). CDR3 in DNA: TGCGCCAGCAGTGGGGGACAGTTCACCGGGGAGCTGTTTTTT. It translates to CASSGGQFTGELFF.

The J gene is TRBJ1-4, the V gene TRBV4-1, with a tentative D call TRBD1 (6 bases). The CDR3 is made up of 17 amino acids. The V gene's germline CDR1 is MGHRA and CDR2 YSYEKL. Trimming took 1 base from V and 8 from J, leaving 20 bases between them. The CDR3 sequence is CASSQVARGPEGEKLFF. CDR3 bases: TGCGCCAGCAGCCAAGTAGCTCGGGGGCCTGAAGGGGAAAAACTGTTTTTT.

The chain has TRBV6-5 and TRBJ1-1; perhaps TRBD1 as D (6 bases). The germline V gene encodes CDR1 MNHEY and CDR2 SVGAGI. Trimming left V 8 bases short and J 8 bases short, with 21 bases between. The CDR3 consists of 14 residues. The CDR3 region is CASGAGAGELEAFF. CDR3 coding DNA: TGTGCCAGCGGAGCGGGGGCAGGGGAGTTGGAAGCTTTCTTT.

To note about this clone: Other DNA sequences in this sample translate to the same CDR3. The chain uses TRBV7-9 and TRBJ2-5; TRBD1 aligns across 7 bases. V shed 6 bases and J 2 bases; nucleotides not matched to a gene: 6. The CDR3 has 14 amino acids. Germline loops: CDR1 SEHNR, CDR2 FQNEAQ (reference sequence). This chain's CDR3 is CASSYDRAQETQYF. DNA for the CDR3: TGTGCCAGCAGTTACGACAGGGCACAAGAGACCCAGTACTTC.